One sample yielded the 25 T cell receptor beta chains listed below, sequenced in a study of regulatory T cells in long-lasting Graves disease. TCR beta libraries were built with iRepertoire HTBI primers and Arm-PCR of CDR3 regions. TCRdb used MiXCR to reprocess the multiplex PCR reads, holding one entry per CDR3 protein. The sample carries around 460,000 distinct CDR3 sequences, around 13% recorded once. Time point in this sample: newly diagnosed GD, antithyroid drugs for less than 3 months. Generation of the TCR library employed RNA extracted from PBMCs. These same data were also listed under a study on T cells in Graves' hyperthyroidism and ophthalmopathy.

The sequencing used peripheral blood mononuclear cells (PBMCs), collected at new diagnosis, from a patient treated with antithyroid drugs. The receptors stem from a woman aged 45-60 years with Graves disease.

This clonotype was detected ten times or more. This sequence joins TRBV12-3 or TRBV12-4 and TRBJ2-3; 8 positions agree with TRBD2. This CDR3 comprises 14 residues. V was clipped by 2 bases and J by 9 bases; unmatched bases: 7. The CDR3 nucleotides are TGTGCCAGCAGTTTAACGGGGGGGGCACTCACGCAGTATTTT. It specifies CASSLTGGALTQYF.

This clonotype was counted ten times or more. The chain uses TRBV27 and TRBJ2-7; D call uncertain. The length of the CDR3 is 13 residues. Per the germline V gene, CDR1 is MNHEY and CDR2 is SMNVEV (reference sequence). Trimming shortened V by 6 bases and J by 0 bases, and 9 bases separated the two germline ends. CDR3: CASRGRSSYEQYF. The DNA for the CDR3 is TGTGCCAGCAGAGGCAGGTCCTCCTACGAGCAGTACTTC.

This clonotype has just a few counts. The chain employs TRBV11-3 and TRBJ2-2; D is possibly TRBD1 or TRBD2 (5 bases each). The V gene's germline CDR1 is SGHNT and CDR2 YENEEA. The CDR3 length is 18 residues. The V and J ends lost 0 bases and 0 bases respectively, with 14 bases between them. In DNA form, the CDR3 reads TGTGCCAGCAGCTTAGACGGGACCGCCGCTCCGAACACCGGGGAGCTGTTTTTT. Translating gives CASSLDGTAAPNTGELFF.

This clonotype was picked up many times. This sequence joins TRBV29-1 and TRBJ2-5, with D maybe TRBD2 (5 bases). The CDR3 runs 12 residues. Trimming removed 6 bases at V and 2 bases at J, with 10 bases between. Germline CDR1 and CDR2: SQVTM and ANQGSEA. CDR3 sequence reads: CSVTTGQETQYF. CDR3 coding DNA: TGCAGCGTAACCACGGGGCAAGAGACCCAGTACTTC.

This clonotype has a count of ten or more. This rearrangement joins TRBV28 to TRBJ2-5; D is perhaps TRBD2 (7 bases). CDR1 and CDR2 from the germline V gene are MDHEN and SYDVKM. The germline V and J ends were trimmed by 8 bases and 3 bases, with 13 bases remaining between them. This CDR3 region has 13 residues. In nucleotides, the CDR3 is TGTGCCAGCGGGGGGGGCGGGAAAGAGACCCAGTACTTC. Its translation is CASGGGGKETQYF.

Regarding this clonotype: A much larger clone differs from this one at a single base, so this may be a read error. As the CDR3 is not closed by the conserved phenylalanine or tryptophan, this likely results from a read error. The chain combines TRBV6-1 with TRBJ1-4, with D possibly being TRBD1 (6 bases). This CDR3 has 14 amino acids. Germline V CDR1 and CDR2: MNHNS, SASEGT. V lost 1 base to trimming and J lost 6 bases, with 9 bases between them. CDR3 nucleotides: TGTGCCAGCAGTGAAGTACCAGGGGATGAAAAACTGTTTTCT. Its translation: CASSEVPGDEKLFS.

Comment on this clonotype: This may be a read error: a much more frequent sequence differs by one nucleotide. The chain combines TRBV30 with TRBJ2-1; 9 nucleotides agree with TRBD2. The CDR3 covers 12 residues. From germline, CDR1 is GTSNPN and CDR2 SVGIG (reference sequence). CDR3 DNA: TGTGCTGCAGGGGGACTAGCTTACGAGCAGTTCTTC. This translates into CAAGGLAYEQFF.

Ten or more counts support this clonotype. The genes are TRBV2 and TRBJ1-2; D is uncertain. CDR3 size: 15 residues. Germline V gene sequence: CDR1 SNHLY, CDR2 FYNNEI. Trimming removed 3 bases from V and 2 bases from J, with 13 bases in between. This CDR3 is CASSDAGSANYGYTF. The DNA of the CDR3 is TGTGCCAGCAGTGATGCGGGCAGTGCAAACTATGGCTACACCTTC.

This chain joins TRBV28 and TRBJ2-7, with a possible D match to TRBD1 (6 bases). Trimming removed 8 bases from V and 0 bases from J, with 8 bases in between. The CDR3 covers 12 residues. CDR1 MDHEN and CDR2 SYDVKM come from the germline V gene. Here the CDR3 reads CASVDSSYEQYF. The CDR3 nucleotides read TGTGCCAGCGTGGACAGCTCCTACGAGCAGTACTTC.

This clonotype has just a few counts. The final CDR3 position lacks the conserved phenylalanine or tryptophan, pointing to a likely read error. The rearrangement links TRBV13 to TRBJ2-1; a possible D gene is TRBD1 (5 bases). The CDR3 extends over 14 amino acids. V was cut by 0 bases and J by 5 bases, with 8 bases left in between. Germline V CDR1 and CDR2: PRHDT, FYEKMQ (reference sequence). The CDR3 coding sequence is TGTGCCAGCAGCTTAGGTTCAGGGAACAATGAGCAGTTCCTC. This translates into CASSLGSGNNEQFL.

The rearrangement joins TRBV5-1 to TRBJ2-1; 8 bases align to TRBD2. The ends lost 0 bases at V and 5 bases at J; junction bases unmatched: 4. The length of the CDR3 is 15 residues. Germline loops: CDR1 SGHRS, CDR2 YFSETQ. In DNA, the CDR3 is TGCGCCAGCAGCTTGGATTTAGCGGGAAACAATGAGCAGTTCTTC. The encoded protein is CASSLDLAGNNEQFF.

This clonotype was found many times. J is TRBJ2-7 and V is TRBV2; a weak D match, TRBD1 (5 bases). Germline lookup yields CDR1 SNHLY and CDR2 FYNNEI. The CDR3 has 13 residues. V was shortened by 4 bases and J by 6 bases, with 13 bases between the two germline ends. The CDR3 reads CASSGEYQGEQYF. The CDR3 nucleotides are TGTGCCAGCAGTGGAGAGTACCAGGGCGAGCAGTACTTC.

This clonotype was recorded many times. At one boundary the junction diverges from the germline segment, which might be a read error. The V gene is TRBV5-5, the J gene TRBJ1-1; the D gene is possibly TRBD1 (6 bases). The CDR3 sequence is 14 residues long. Germline CDR1 reads SGHKS; CDR2 reads YYEKEE (reference sequence). CDR3 amino acids: CASSQGRGATEAFF. Written as DNA, the CDR3 is TGCGCCAGCAGCCAAGGGCGGGGGGCCACTGAAGCTTTCTTT. Full variable domain (missing parts from reference TRBV5-5 and TRBJ1-1): DAGVTQSPTHLIKTRGQQVTLRCSPISGHKSVSWYQQVLGQGPQFIFQYYEKEERGRGNFPDRFSARQFPNYSSELNVNALLLGDSALYLCASSQGRGATEAFFGQGTRLTVV.

This clonotype was detected ten times or more. The gene calls are TRBV7-8 and TRBJ2-7; TRBD2 is a possible D gene (5 bases). CDR1 is SGHVS and CDR2 is FQNEAQ in the germline V gene. With 1 base removed from V and 2 bases from J, the gap between germline ends came to 12 bases. CDR3 length: 15 residues. In nucleotides, the CDR3 is TGTGCCAGCAGCTTAGAGGCGGGTCCCCCCTACGAGCAGTACTTC. It translates to CASSLEAGPPYEQYF.

This clonotype appeared a few times. The chain joins TRBV13 to TRBJ2-6; 8 nucleotides agree with TRBD1. Germline V lookup: CDR1 PRHDT, CDR2 FYEKMQ (reference sequence). CDR3 length equals 18 residues. The V gene end was trimmed by 1 base and the J gene end by 0 bases; junction bases not matched to a gene: 5. CDR3 residues: CASSLVGTGYSGANVLTF. In DNA, the CDR3 is TGTGCCAGCAGCTTAGTTGGGACAGGATACTCTGGGGCCAACGTCCTGACTTTC.

Comment on this clonotype: The junction shows a germline mismatch at one end, possibly a read error. This chain links TRBV5-1 with TRBJ2-1, with 10 bases fitting TRBD2. The length of the CDR3 is 15 residues. The V gene's germline CDR1 is SGHRS and CDR2 YFSETQ. The CDR3 sequence: CASSGTSGTVDEQFF. CDR3 sequence (DNA): TGTGCCAGCAGCGGTACTAGCGGGACAGTCGATGAGCAGTTCTTC.

This clonotype was detected ten times or more. At one end the junction does not follow the germline gene, possibly because of a read error. This sequence joins TRBV5-1 and TRBJ1-2; D uncertain. The germline CDR1 and CDR2 sequences are SGHRS and YFSETQ. CDR3 size: 13 residues. The CDR3 spells CASSLAPSYGYTF. The CDR3 region has the DNA TGTGCCAGCAGTTTAGCGCCCAGTTATGGCTACACCTTC.

As regards this clonotype: This may come from a read error, since a much larger clone is one base off. V and J are TRBV30 and TRBJ1-1; D is possibly TRBD1 (5 bases). CDR3 length: 12 amino acids. Germline lookup yields CDR1 GTSNPN and CDR2 SVGIG (reference sequence). The CDR3 is CAQIFQGAEALF. For the CDR3, the DNA is TGTGCCCAGATCTTCCAAGGGGCTGAAGCTCTCTTT.

Details on this clonotype: A much larger clone sits a single nucleotide away, making a read error possible. This chain uses TRBV11-2 with TRBJ2-5; D call uncertain. Germline V gene data show CDR1 as SGHAT and CDR2 as FQNNGV. There are 13 residues in the CDR3. As DNA, the CDR3 is TGTGCCAGCAGCTTAGGACGCGACGAGACCCAGTGCTTC. Translating gives CASSLGRDETQCF. The complete variable domain, with remaining parts taken from reference TRBV11-2 and TRBJ2-5, reads EAGVAQSPRYKIIEKRQSVAFWCNPISGHATLYWYQQILGQGPKLLIQFQNNGVVDDSQLPKDRFSAERLKGVDSTLKIQPAKLEDSAVYLCASSLGRDETQCFGPGTRLLVL.

This clonotype has ten or more counts. The chain uses TRBV28 and TRBJ2-7, with 8 bases that match TRBD1. Unmatched junction bases numbered 4, after V lost 3 bases and J lost 3 bases. The germline V gene has CDR1 MDHEN and CDR2 SYDVKM. This CDR3 region has 14 residues. The CDR3 bases are TGTGCCAGCAGTTTCGGTGGGACAGGCTACGAGCAGTACTTC. This encodes CASSFGGTGYEQYF.

The table lists this clonotype with a few counts. One end of the junction fails to match germline, which may point to a read error. The V and J genes are TRBV11-3 and TRBJ2-7; 9 bases line up with TRBD2. Germline values: CDR1 SGHNT, CDR2 YENEEA. The CDR3 covers 15 residues. CDR3 sequence reads: CASSLESGRSYKQYF. The CDR3 DNA is TGTGCCAGCAGCTTAGAGAGCGGGAGGTCCTACAAGCAGTACTTC.

Comments on this clonotype: The CDR3 does not end in the conserved phenylalanine or tryptophan, so this is likely a read error. V gene TRBV3-1 combines with J gene TRBJ1-6; D unresolved. Trimming took off 0 bases at V and 7 bases at J, with 10 bases between the two ends. CDR3 length: 15 residues. Per the germline V gene, CDR1 is LGHDT and CDR2 is YNNKEL (reference sequence). The CDR3 is CASSQDRLWNSPLHS. CDR3 sequence (DNA): TGTGCCAGCAGCCAAGATCGGTTATGGAATTCACCCCTCCACTCT.

The chain is built from TRBV6-2 or TRBV6-3 and TRBJ1-1, with D possibly being TRBD1 (5 bases). The CDR3 consists of 13 residues. Germline values: CDR1 MNHEY, CDR2 SVGEGT. Trimming left V 6 bases short and J 1 base short, with 9 bases between. The CDR3 DNA is TGTGCCAGCAGAGACAGCGAGAACACTGAAGCTTTCTTT. It is translated as CASRDSENTEAFF.

The gene calls are TRBV18 and TRBJ1-4; tentative D call: TRBD1 (6 bases). Germline CDR1 KGHSH, CDR2 LQKENI. V dropped 4 bases and J dropped 4 bases, with 13 bases sitting between them. The CDR3 consists of 15 residues. CDR3 in DNA: TGTGCCAGCTCACGTCGACAGGCGGTTAATGAAAAACTGTTTTTT. This sequence encodes CASSRRQAVNEKLFF.

This clonotype was recorded at least ten times. As DNA, the CDR3 is TGTGCCAGCAGCCAAGACTCGGCAAGACCTAGCTCCTACGAGCAGTACTTC. Translated: CASSQDSARPSSYEQYF. V gene TRBV3-1 combines with J gene TRBJ2-7; D is uncertain. The V gene's germline CDR1 is LGHDT and CDR2 YNNKEL (reference sequence). The germline V and J ends were trimmed by 0 bases and 0 bases, with 15 bases remaining between them. This CDR3 has 17 residues.